Following are 8 T cell receptor beta chains from one sample sequenced in a study of CD8 T cells in Susac syndrome. Reverse transcription of roughly 0.45 to 1 ug RNA used random hexamers. TCRdb independently ran MiXCR on the immunoSEQ multiplex PCR reads; one entry per CDR3 protein. There are 120,000 or so distinct CDR3 sequences in the sample; 90% to 95% occur only once, and roughly 0.13% lies in the top ten. Sequenced: CD4+ T cells from PBMCs. These receptors came from a human donor with multiple sclerosis.

The chain combines TRBV6-2 or TRBV6-3 with TRBJ2-3, with 10 bases identical to TRBD1. The ends lost 10 bases at V and 4 bases at J; junction bases unmatched: 14. Germline-derived CDR1 and CDR2 are MNHEY and SVGEGT. CDR3 length: 16 amino acids. The CDR3 reads CATSSPTGTGADTQYF. The DNA for the CDR3 is TGTGCCACCTCATCACCCACCGGGACAGGGGCAGATACGCAGTATTTT.

As DNA, the CDR3 is TGTGCCAGCAGCTTGGGAGGGGGAAGCTCACCCCTCCACTTT. This codes for CASSLGGGSSPLHF. V is TRBV7-6 and J is TRBJ1-6; D perhaps matches TRBD1 (6 bases). The CDR3 extends over 14 amino acids. Looked up from germline, CDR1 is SGHVS and CDR2 is FNYEAQ. Trimming shortened V by 3 bases and J by 10 bases, and 13 bases separated the two germline ends.

CDR3: CASSYSSGIETQYF. The CDR3, as DNA: TGTGCCAGCAGTTACTCGTCAGGGATAGAGACCCAGTACTTC. The chain has TRBV6-5 and TRBJ2-5; possible D gene TRBD1, 5 bases. From germline, CDR1 is MNHEY and CDR2 SVGAGI. V dropped 0 bases and J dropped 4 bases, with 9 bases sitting between them. The CDR3 sequence is 14 residues long.

V is TRBV12-3 or TRBV12-4 and J is TRBJ2-5, with D perhaps matching TRBD1 or TRBD2 (5 bases each). The CDR3 covers 14 residues. Trimming removed 5 bases from V and 3 bases from J, with 13 bases in between. CDR3 bases: TGTGCCAGCAGTACATGGGACGCCAAAGAGACCCAGTACTTC. Its translation: CASSTWDAKETQYF.

V usage is TRBV7-2 and J usage is TRBJ1-1, with 8 bases aligning to TRBD1. The germline CDR1 and CDR2 sequences are SGHTA and FQGNSA. The CDR3 has 13 amino acids. The J segment lost 7 bases and the V segment lost 1 base, leaving 2 bases of the junction unmatched. The CDR3 reads CASSLGTGLEAFF. The CDR3 coding sequence is TGTGCCAGCAGCTTAGGGACAGGGCTTGAAGCTTTCTTT. Full variable domain (missing parts from reference TRBV7-2 and TRBJ1-1): GAGVSQSPSNKVTEKGKDVELRCDPISGHTALYWYRQSLGQGLEFLIYFQGNSAPDKSGLPSDRFSAERTGGSVSTLTIQRTQQEDSAVYLCASSLGTGLEAFFGQGTRLTVV.

The count of this clonotype is one. The CDR3 here is CASSLAGGRDTEAFF. The CDR3 coding sequence is TGCGCCAGCAGCCTGGCAGGAGGGCGGGACACTGAAGCTTTCTTT. The genes are TRBV4-1 and TRBJ1-1, with no clear D. The V gene's germline CDR1 is MGHRA and CDR2 YSYEKL. With 4 bases removed from V and 3 bases from J, the gap between germline ends came to 15 bases. CDR3 length: 15 residues.

The chain carries TRBV6-5 and TRBJ2-5, with 7 positions matching TRBD1. The CDR3 contains 14 residues. V gave up 6 bases and J gave up 3 bases; unmatched junction bases: 7. CDR1 and CDR2 (germline): MNHEY, SVGAGI. CDR3 in amino acids: CASRTGAGEETQYF. The CDR3 nucleotides read TGTGCCAGCAGAACAGGGGCAGGGGAAGAGACCCAGTACTTC.

This chain links TRBV15 with TRBJ1-2; D remains unclear. Germline V gene sequence: CDR1 LNHNV, CDR2 YYDKDF (reference sequence). V was cut by 3 bases and J by 6 bases, with 11 bases left in between. This CDR3 spans 13 amino acids. The DNA for the CDR3 is TGTGCCACCAGCAGGTATCCGTTGGATGGCTACACCTTC. Translation gives CATSRYPLDGYTF.